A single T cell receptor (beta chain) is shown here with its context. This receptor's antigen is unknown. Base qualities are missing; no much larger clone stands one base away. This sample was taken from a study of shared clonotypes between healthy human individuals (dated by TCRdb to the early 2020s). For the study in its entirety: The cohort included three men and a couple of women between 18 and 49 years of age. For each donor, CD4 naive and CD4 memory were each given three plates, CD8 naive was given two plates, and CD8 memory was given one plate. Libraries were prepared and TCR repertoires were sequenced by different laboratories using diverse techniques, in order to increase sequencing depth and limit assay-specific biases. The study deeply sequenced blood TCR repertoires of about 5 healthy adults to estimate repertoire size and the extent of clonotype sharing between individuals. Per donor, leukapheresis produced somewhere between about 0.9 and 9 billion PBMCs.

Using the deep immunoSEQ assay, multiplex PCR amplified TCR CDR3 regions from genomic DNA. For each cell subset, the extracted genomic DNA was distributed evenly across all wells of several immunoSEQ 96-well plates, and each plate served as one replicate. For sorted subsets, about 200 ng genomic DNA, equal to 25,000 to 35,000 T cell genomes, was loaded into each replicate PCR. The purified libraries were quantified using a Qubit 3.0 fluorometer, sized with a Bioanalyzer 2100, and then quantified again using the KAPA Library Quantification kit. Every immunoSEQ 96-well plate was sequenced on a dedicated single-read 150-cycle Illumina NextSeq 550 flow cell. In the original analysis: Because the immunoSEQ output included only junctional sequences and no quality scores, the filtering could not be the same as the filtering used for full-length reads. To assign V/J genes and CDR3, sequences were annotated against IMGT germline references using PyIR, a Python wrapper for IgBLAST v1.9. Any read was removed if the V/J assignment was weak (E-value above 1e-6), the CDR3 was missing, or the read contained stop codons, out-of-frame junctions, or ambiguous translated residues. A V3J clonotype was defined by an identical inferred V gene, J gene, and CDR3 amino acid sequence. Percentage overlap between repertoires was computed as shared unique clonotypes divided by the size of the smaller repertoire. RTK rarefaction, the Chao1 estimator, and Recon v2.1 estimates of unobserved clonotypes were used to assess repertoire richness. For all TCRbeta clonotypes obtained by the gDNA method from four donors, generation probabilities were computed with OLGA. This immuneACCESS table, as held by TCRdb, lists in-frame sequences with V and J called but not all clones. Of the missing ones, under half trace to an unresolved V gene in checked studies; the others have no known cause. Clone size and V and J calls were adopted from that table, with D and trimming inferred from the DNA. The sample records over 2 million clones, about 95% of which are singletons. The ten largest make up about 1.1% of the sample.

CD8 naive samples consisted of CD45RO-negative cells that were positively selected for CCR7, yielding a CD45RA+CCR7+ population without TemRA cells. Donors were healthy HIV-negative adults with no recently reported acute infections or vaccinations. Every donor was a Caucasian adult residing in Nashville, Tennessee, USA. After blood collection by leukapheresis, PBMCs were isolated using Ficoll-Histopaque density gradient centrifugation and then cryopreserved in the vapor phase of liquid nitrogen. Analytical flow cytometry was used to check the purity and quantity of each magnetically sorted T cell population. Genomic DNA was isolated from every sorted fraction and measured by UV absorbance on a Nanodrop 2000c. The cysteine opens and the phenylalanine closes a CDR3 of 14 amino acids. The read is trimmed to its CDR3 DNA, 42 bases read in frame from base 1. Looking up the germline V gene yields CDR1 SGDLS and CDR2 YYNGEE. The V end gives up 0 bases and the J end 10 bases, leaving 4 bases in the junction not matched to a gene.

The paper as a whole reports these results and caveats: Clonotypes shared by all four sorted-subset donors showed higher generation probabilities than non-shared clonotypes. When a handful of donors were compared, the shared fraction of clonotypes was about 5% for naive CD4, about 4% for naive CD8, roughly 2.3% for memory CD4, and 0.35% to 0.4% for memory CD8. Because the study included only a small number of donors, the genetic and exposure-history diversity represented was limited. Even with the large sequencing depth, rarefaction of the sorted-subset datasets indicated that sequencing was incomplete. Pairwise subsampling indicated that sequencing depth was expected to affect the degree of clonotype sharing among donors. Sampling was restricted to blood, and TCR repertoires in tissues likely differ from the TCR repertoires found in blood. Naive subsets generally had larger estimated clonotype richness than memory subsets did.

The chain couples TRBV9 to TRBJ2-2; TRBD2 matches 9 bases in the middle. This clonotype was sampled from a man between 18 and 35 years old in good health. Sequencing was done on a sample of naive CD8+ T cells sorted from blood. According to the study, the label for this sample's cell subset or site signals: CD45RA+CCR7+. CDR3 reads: CASSVDGGGAELFF. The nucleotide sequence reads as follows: TGTGCCAGCAGCGTAGATGGCGGGGGGGCGGAGCTGTTTTTT.